Sequencing of this T cell receptor (beta chain) was carried out in a study of OX40 agonist ivuxolimab in advanced cancers. Study information: The dose-escalation cohort was roughly 84% male, with a mean age of around 60 years, ranging roughly 20 to 80.

The repertoire was sequenced with immunoSEQ multiplex PCR; TCRdb's copy has only in-frame clones and lacks some. The table records approximately 70,000 clones, approximately 90% of them present only once. This material consisted of CD4+ or CD8+ T cells sorted from blood, taken in a trial of the OX40 agonist ivuxolimab. The TCR comes from an adult with an advanced solid tumor such as melanoma, head and neck, liver or kidney cancer.

The CDR3 reads CASSSPGQANEQYF. The CDR3 DNA is TGCGCCAGCAGCTCCCCTGGACAGGCTAACGAGCAGTACTTC. The rearrangement uses TRBV4-1 and TRBJ2-7; TRBD1 aligns across 7 bases. The J segment lost 5 bases and the V segment lost 5 bases, leaving 9 bases of the junction unmatched. There are 14 residues in the CDR3. Germline V gene data show CDR1 as MGHRA and CDR2 as YSYEKL.